The 22 T cell receptor beta chains below all came from one sample that was sequenced in a study of CD8 T cells in ankylosing spondylitis (dated by TCRdb to about 2017). Overall study outcomes, separate from this receptor: A TCR beta motif of several highly homologous amino acid variants appeared characteristic of blood from ankylosing spondylitis patients.

The antigens these receptors bind are not known. The library was obtained by 5' RACE. Sequencing relied on an Illumina HiSeq 2500. Clones were called with MiXCR by TCRdb after fastp trimmed the public reads at Q25, and only in-frame beta chains were retained. Each entry merges the rows of one CDR3 protein and shows their most common DNA and genes. In all, the sample holds 400,000 or so distinct CDR3 sequences, and around 26% of those were seen once. The ten largest clones represent roughly 0.9% of the sample. Sequences were obtained from blood, either unsorted or a sorted T cell fraction (not recorded which). Every receptor here comes from a male donor with ankylosing spondylitis.

This clonotype is a singleton in its sample. This chain links TRBV7-8 with TRBJ2-1; the D gene is possibly TRBD2 (5 bases). The length of the CDR3 is 16 residues. Trimming removed 5 bases from V and 0 bases from J, with 14 bases in between. Germline CDR1 is SGHVS and CDR2 is FQNEAQ. The CDR3 spells CASSLRDAGSYNEQFF. CDR3 nucleotide sequence: TGTGCCAGCAGCCTTAGAGATGCGGGCTCCTACAATGAGCAGTTCTTC.

In its sample, this clonotype was seen once. The chain joins TRBV2 to TRBJ2-7; 8 bases are shared with TRBD1. Per germline, CDR1 SNHLY and CDR2 FYNNEI. With V trimmed by 4 bases and J by 2 bases, 4 bases remained unmatched. This CDR3 region has 14 residues. This CDR3 is CASSGQGTPYEQYF. CDR3 bases: TGTGCCAGCAGTGGACAGGGGACCCCCTACGAGCAGTACTTC.

V gene TRBV20-1 combines with J gene TRBJ2-5; D is unresolved. This CDR3 contains 12 residues. Trimming removed 1 base from V and 1 base from J, with 4 bases in between. In germline, CDR1 is DFQATT, CDR2 SNEGSKA (reference sequence). The CDR3 is CSARVIQETQYF. CDR3 DNA sequence: TGCAGTGCTAGAGTTATCCAAGAGACCCAGTACTTC.

V usage is TRBV6-1 and J usage is TRBJ2-1; 9 nucleotides agree with TRBD2. The CDR3 totals 16 residues. Germline CDR1 MNHNS, CDR2 SASEGT. V shed 5 bases, J shed 4 bases, and the junction held 9 bases outside the gene matches. The chain's CDR3 is CASSTIAGEGYNEQFF. CDR3 coding DNA: TGTGCCAGCAGTACGATAGCGGGAGAGGGGTACAATGAGCAGTTCTTC.

The chain employs TRBV5-1 and TRBJ1-2; D gene unclear. Trimming took off 0 bases at V and 4 bases at J, with 13 bases between the two ends. The germline CDR1 and CDR2 sequences are SGHRS and YFSETQ. The CDR3 length is 15 residues. This chain's CDR3 is CASSLEADTPYGYTF. CDR3 nucleotides: TGCGCCAGCAGCTTGGAGGCCGACACCCCCTATGGCTACACCTTC.

The CDR3 here is CASSPPGGNYGYTF. The CDR3 DNA reads as TGTGCCAGCTCCCCCCCGGGGGGGAACTATGGCTACACCTTC. V gene TRBV18 combines with J gene TRBJ1-2; a weak D match, TRBD1 (5 bases). The CDR3 length is 14 residues. The ends were cut back, 6 bases at V and 2 bases at J, with 13 bases in the middle. Germline-derived CDR1 and CDR2 are KGHSH and LQKENI.

The chain recombines TRBV20-1 with TRBJ2-3; TRBD2 aligns across 10 bases. CDR3 size: 16 residues. Germline CDR1 and CDR2: DFQATT and SNEGSKA (reference sequence). V shed 5 bases and J 0 bases; nucleotides not matched to a gene: 8. The DNA for the CDR3 is TGCAGTGCTCAAGGACTAGCGGAACATAGCACAGATACGCAGTATTTT. This sequence encodes CSAQGLAEHSTDTQYF.

This clonotype has only a few counts. The genes are TRBV5-1 and TRBJ1-3, with D perhaps TRBD1 (5 bases). CDR3 length equals 16 residues. Germline values: CDR1 SGHRS, CDR2 YFSETQ. V lost 1 base to trimming and J lost 0 bases, with 11 bases between them. The CDR3 sequence is CASSLSPQGSGNTIYF. CDR3 coding DNA: TGCGCCAGCAGCTTGAGCCCGCAGGGCTCTGGAAACACCATATATTTT. The variable domain in full, with the rest retrieved from reference TRBV5-1 and TRBJ1-3, is KAGVTQTPRYLIKTRGQQVTLSCSPISGHRSVSWYQQTPGQGLQFLFEYFSETQRNKGNFPGRFSGRQFSNSRSEMNVSTLELGDSALYLCASSLSPQGSGNTIYFGEGSWLTVV.

This clonotype was found a few times. The CDR3 loop reads CASSFGLGKETQYF. The CDR3 coding sequence is TGCGCCAGCAGCTTCGGGTTGGGGAAAGAGACCCAGTACTTC. V and J are TRBV5-1 and TRBJ2-5; D remains ambiguous. The V end lost 2 bases, the J end lost 3 bases, and 11 bases lay between the germline ends. Looked up from germline, CDR1 is SGHRS and CDR2 is YFSETQ. The CDR3 loop spans 14 amino acids. Complete variable domain (other parts from reference TRBV5-1 and TRBJ2-5): KAGVTQTPRYLIKTRGQQVTLSCSPISGHRSVSWYQQTPGQGLQFLFEYFSETQRNKGNFPGRFSGRQFSNSRSEMNVSTLELGDSALYLCASSFGLGKETQYFGPGTRLLVL.

The chain uses TRBV11-2 and TRBJ2-4; D is perhaps TRBD1 (6 bases). V lost 1 base and J lost 7, with 14 bases in between. Germline V lookup: CDR1 SGHAT, CDR2 FQNNGV. The CDR3 spans 15 residues. In nucleotides, the CDR3 is TGTGCCAGCAGCTTAGGACCGACAGGTCTCAACATTCAGTACTTC. This codes for CASSLGPTGLNIQYF.

CDR3 loop: CSATPGQGIEQYV. DNA of the CDR3: TGCAGTGCTACCCCGGGACAGGGAATAGAGCAGTACGTC. V and J are TRBV20-1 and TRBJ2-7, with 9 bases identical to TRBD1. Germline V gives CDR1 DFQATT, CDR2 SNEGSKA (reference sequence). Unmatched junction bases numbered 8, after V lost 4 bases and J lost 7 bases. There are 13 residues in the CDR3.

The chain joins TRBV7-2 to TRBJ2-1, with TRBD2 identical over 10 bases. Germline V gives CDR1 SGHTA, CDR2 FQGNSA. The CDR3 is 15 amino acids. V lost 4 bases and J lost 4; bases outside the gene matches: 4. The CDR3 loop is CASSSSGRVYNEQFF. DNA of the CDR3: TGTGCCAGCAGCTCCAGCGGGAGGGTTTACAATGAGCAGTTCTTC.

The chain couples TRBV9 to TRBJ1-4; D perhaps matches TRBD1 (5 bases). The CDR3 sequence is 16 residues long. Trimming took 3 bases from V and 7 from J, leaving 19 bases between them. Germline values: CDR1 SGDLS, CDR2 YYNGEE. CDR3 DNA sequence: TGTGCCAGCAGCGCCTCGCTCTCCGGGGGAAGTGAAAAACTGTTTTTT. It encodes CASSASLSGGSEKLFF.

This clonotype was observed a handful of times. V and J are TRBV20-1 and TRBJ2-7; 8 bases map to TRBD2. This CDR3 spans 15 amino acids. The J segment lost 4 bases and the V segment lost 1 base, leaving 9 bases of the junction unmatched. From germline, CDR1 is DFQATT and CDR2 SNEGSKA (reference sequence). The CDR3 DNA reads as TGCAGTGCTAGAGGAGCGGGGGCGGTCGGGTACGAGCAGTACGTC. It translates to CSARGAGAVGYEQYV.

This clonotype was found many times. This rearrangement joins TRBV12-3 or TRBV12-4 to TRBJ1-1; tentatively, D is TRBD1 (6 bases). Deletions cut 4 bases from V and 3 bases from J, with 6 bases between. CDR3 length: 12 residues. The CDR3, as DNA: TGTGCCAGCAGTTACAGGGACACTGAAGCTTTCTTT. This sequence encodes CASSYRDTEAFF.

This clonotype was counted between two and nine times. The V and J genes are TRBV4-2 and TRBJ1-1; 9 nucleotides line up with TRBD1. Germline V gene lookup returns CDR1 LGHNA and CDR2 YNFKEQ. The CDR3 length is 17 residues. The trim removed 4 bases at V and 4 bases at J, leaving 13 bases unmatched. CDR3 DNA sequence: TGTGCCAGCAGCCTCGCCAGGGACAGGGCGGGGGGCACTGAAGCTTTCTTT. Its translation is CASSLARDRAGGTEAFF.

The rearrangement uses TRBV7-2 and TRBJ2-3, with D hard to call. Trimming removed 3 bases at V and 5 bases at J, with 9 bases between. Germline V CDR1 and CDR2: SGHTA, FQGNSA. This CDR3 comprises 13 residues. The CDR3 is CASSLEWEDTQYF. The DNA of the CDR3 is TGTGCCAGCAGCTTGGAGTGGGAAGATACGCAGTATTTT.

The chain carries TRBV4-2 and TRBJ1-3, with D tentatively TRBD1 (5 bases). The germline V gene encodes CDR1 LGHNA and CDR2 YNFKEQ. The CDR3 spans 12 residues. Trimming removed 0 bases from V and 16 bases from J, with 13 bases in between. Here the CDR3 DNA reads TGTGCCAGCAGCCAAGAACGCAGGGCTCCCTATTTT. Its protein product is CASSQERRAPYF.

This clonotype was detected a few times. V is TRBV10-3 and J is TRBJ1-1; TRBD1 might be the D (6 bases). Trimming took off 6 bases at V and 5 bases at J, with 10 bases between the two ends. This CDR3 is 12 amino acids long. CDR1 is ENHRY and CDR2 is SYGVKD in the germline V gene. This chain's CDR3 is CAIRIGQTEAFF. CDR3 nucleotide sequence: TGTGCCATCAGGATTGGACAGACTGAAGCTTTCTTT.

Here the CDR3 reads CASSREGGYGYTF. The CDR3 DNA sequence: TGCGCCAGCAGCCGGGAGGGCGGCTATGGCTACACCTTC. The chain couples TRBV5-1 to TRBJ1-2, with D uncertain. The CDR3 totals 13 residues. Trimming cost V 4 bases and J 4 bases, with 11 bases left between them. Germline V lookup: CDR1 SGHRS, CDR2 YFSETQ.

J is TRBJ2-3 and V is TRBV24-1, with a tentative D call TRBD1 (5 bases). From germline, CDR1 is KGHDR and CDR2 SFDVKD. V shed 1 base and J shed 1 base, with 11 bases lying between them. This CDR3 spans 16 amino acids. The CDR3 DNA is TGTGCCACCAGTGATTTTGGGGCTAAGGGCACAGATACGCAGTATTTT. This sequence encodes CATSDFGAKGTDTQYF.

This chain joins TRBV7-2 and TRBJ2-7, with 9 bases aligning to TRBD2. The V gene end was trimmed by 1 base and the J gene end by 0 bases; junction bases not matched to a gene: 4. Germline assignment: CDR1 SGHTA and CDR2 FQGNSA. There are 16 residues in the CDR3. The CDR3 reads CASSLVAGVISYEQYF. CDR3 bases: TGTGCCAGCAGCTTAGTAGCGGGGGTGATCTCCTACGAGCAGTACTTC.